Below, 10 T cell receptor beta chains from the same sample are listed, as sequenced in a study of post-analysis software for immune sequencing data. Study results and limitations: The five TRBV segments detected at higher frequency in patients than in controls included TRBV5-6, TRBV5-1 and TRBV20-1.

Antigens of these TCRs are unknown. Presence of unique molecular identifiers characterized the TCR beta cDNA libraries. TCRdb fed the PCR reads into MiXCR, producing one record per CDR3 protein. The sample carries roughly 600,000 distinct CDR3 sequences, roughly 46% recorded once. The sample taken for sequencing was blood. The receptors were sampled from a girl aged 5-17 years with multiple sclerosis.

The genes are TRBV5-1 and TRBJ2-5; D is perhaps TRBD1 (5 bases). The length of the CDR3 is 14 residues. The V gene lost 4 bases and the J gene lost 0 bases, with 10 bases spanning the gap. From germline, CDR1 is SGHRS and CDR2 YFSETQ. The CDR3 DNA sequence: TGCGCCAGCAGCCCTTGGACAAACCAAGAGACCCAGTACTTC. Amino acid sequence: CASSPWTNQETQYF.

The chain employs TRBV12-3 or TRBV12-4 and TRBJ1-2, with TRBD1 identical over 9 bases. The ends lost 3 bases at V and 3 bases at J; junction bases unmatched: 2. The CDR3 runs to 14 residues. The CDR3 loop reads CASSLTGGYYGYTF. CDR3 sequence (DNA): TGTGCCAGCAGTTTGACAGGGGGTTACTATGGCTACACCTTC.

The chain couples TRBV5-1 to TRBJ2-3; the match to TRBD2 covers 9 bases. The junction had 6 bases not matched to a gene; V was cut back by 0 bases and J by 7 bases. Germline CDR1 and CDR2: SGHRS and YFSETQ. The CDR3 length is 15 residues. CDR3: CASSLGTSAANTQYF. The CDR3 DNA follows: TGCGCCAGCAGCTTGGGGACTAGCGCCGCAAATACGCAGTATTTT.

This clonotype was counted between two and nine times. The chain joins TRBV28 to TRBJ2-5, with TRBD2 matching 8 bases. V shed 7 bases and J 3 bases; nucleotides not matched to a gene: 10. Germline lookup yields CDR1 MDHEN and CDR2 SYDVKM. This CDR3 region has 15 residues. The CDR3 loop is CASTTQGLGEETQYF. The DNA for the CDR3 is TGTGCCAGCACCACCCAGGGACTAGGCGAAGAGACCCAGTACTTC.

The genes are TRBV6-6 and TRBJ2-7; D is undetermined. CDR1 is MNHNY, CDR2 SVGAGI, per germline (reference sequence). This CDR3 contains 15 residues. V lost 2 bases, J lost 0 bases, and 11 bases lay in between. The CDR3 region is CASSYENPSSYEQYF. CDR3 nucleotide sequence: TGTGCCAGCAGTTACGAGAACCCTTCCTCCTACGAGCAGTACTTC.

The chain joins TRBV3-1 to TRBJ2-1; D is uncertain. Germline V CDR1 and CDR2: LGHDT, YNNKEL (reference sequence). V was trimmed by 3 bases and J by 8 bases, leaving 8 bases between them. This CDR3 is built from 12 residues. CDR3 DNA: TGTGCCAGCAGCCAGCCAGGAGATGAGCAGTTCTTC. Amino acid sequence: CASSQPGDEQFF.

The V and J genes are TRBV10-3 and TRBJ2-3; 7 bases align to TRBD2. This CDR3 spans 17 amino acids. Unmatched junction bases numbered 13, after V lost 4 bases and J lost 3 bases. Germline V lookup: CDR1 ENHRY, CDR2 SYGVKD. CDR3 coding DNA: TGTGCCATCAGTGGTAAGGGGCTAGCGGAGGGGACAGATACGCAGTATTTT. Translation: CAISGKGLAEGTDTQYF.

V is TRBV9 and J is TRBJ1-2; D is uncertain. V gave up 7 bases and J gave up 0 bases, with 7 bases separating them. The CDR3 is 12 residues long. Germline V gives CDR1 SGDLS, CDR2 YYNGEE. The CDR3, as DNA: TGTGCCAGCGGGGAAACTAACTATGGCTACACCTTC. Translated: CASGETNYGYTF.

The chain couples TRBV12-3 or TRBV12-4 to TRBJ2-7; D may be TRBD1 (6 bases). With the DNA end fitting TRBJ2-5 better, the J assignment may be wrong. The CDR3 loop spans 13 amino acids. The CDR3 nucleotides read TGTGCCAGCAGCCGAGGGGGATGGGGGACCCAGTACTTC. It specifies CASSRGGWGTQYF.

The chain links TRBV7-9 to TRBJ1-2; TRBD1 matches at 7 bases. Germline CDR1 is SEHNR and CDR2 is FQNEAQ (reference sequence). The CDR3 has 16 residues. J gave up 4 bases and V 5 bases, and 13 bases lay outside the gene matches. The CDR3 region is CASSLRTGTAVYGYTF. CDR3 sequence (DNA): TGTGCCAGCAGCCTTCGGACAGGTACTGCGGTCTATGGCTACACCTTC.